This T cell receptor (beta chain) was identified in a study of blood T cell repertoires in COVID-19. The age range of participants was about 18 to 100 years, with residence in roughly 25 US areas. Clinical history reported by participants formed the basis on which cohorts were assigned. A case of COVID-19 had been met by exposed participants within 2 weeks before study entry. V lost 4 bases, J lost 11 bases, and 14 bases lay in between. The germline V gene has CDR1 SEHNR and CDR2 FQNEAQ (reference sequence). The CDR3 extends over 12 amino acids. In the study's own analysis: Researchers report that nucleated cell counts were estimated from reference gene primer amplification. Libraries were prepared by immunoSEQ multiplex PCR; TCRdb keeps only in-frame clonotypes and omits some of them. Clonal size and the V and J genes are those of that table, whereas D and trimming came from the DNA. The profile covers 250,000 to 300,000 clones, with about four fifths appearing a single time and 5% taken by the ten largest.

The source is a man aged 40-50 years who had been exposed to COVID-19. This sequence joins TRBV7-9 and TRBJ1-1, with D tentatively TRBD1 (6 bases). The specimen sequenced was PBMCs or T cells enriched from blood (not recorded which). The CDR3 DNA sequence: TGTGCCAGCAGCTCTTCAGGGGTTTGGGCTTTCTTT. Translated, it gives CASSSSGVWAFF.